This is a list of T cell receptor beta chains from one sample in a study of tumor and adjacent non-tumor tissue in lung cancer. TCRdb re-analysed the multiplex PCR reads in MiXCR, keeping a single row per CDR3 protein. This sample has 65,000 to 75,000 distinct CDR3 sequences, with around 73% found just once. The specimen sequenced was lung tumor tissue. These TCRs come from a man aged 55 to 70 with non-small cell lung cancer. Each CDR3 is given with its conserved first and last residue. Each record gives: CDR3 DNA, CDR3 protein, CDR3 length, J gene, D gene, V gene, clone size. A D gene is named only where the DNA matches it firmly. Some rows mark clone size as missing; the rest say once, few, many or name a class of expanded clone.

cdr3_nt: TGCAGCGCCTACCTCTCGACCCCGCGGGGTACGCAGTATTTT; cdr3_aa: CSAYLSTPRGTQYF; cdr3_length: 14; j_call: TRBJ2-3; d_call: -; v_call: TRBV29-1; clone_size: many
cdr3_nt: TGTACCAGCAACCTACAGGGACGTACTGAAGCTTTCTTT; cdr3_aa: CTSNLQGRTEAFF; cdr3_length: 13; j_call: TRBJ1-1; d_call: -; v_call: TRBV12-3/TRBV12-4; clone_size: -
cdr3_nt: TGCAGTGTTCCGGGGCCCCGCACAGATACGCAGTTTTTT; cdr3_aa: CSVPGPRTDTQFF; cdr3_length: 13; j_call: TRBJ2-3; d_call: -; v_call: TRBV20-1; clone_size: -
cdr3_nt: TGTGCCAGCAGCTTTGACCGGACAGGGGAAGAAAAACTGTTTTTT; cdr3_aa: CASSFDRTGEEKLFF; cdr3_length: 15; j_call: TRBJ1-4; d_call: TRBD1; v_call: TRBV5-6; clone_size: many
cdr3_nt: TGCGCCAGCAGCTTGGCGGGGCAATGCTATGGCTACACATTT; cdr3_aa: CASSLAGQCYGYTF; cdr3_length: 14; j_call: TRBJ1-2; d_call: -; v_call: TRBV5-1; clone_size: -
cdr3_nt: TGTGCCACCAGTGACGGACCTTACAATGAGCAGTTCTTC; cdr3_aa: CATSDGPYNEQFF; cdr3_length: 13; j_call: TRBJ2-1; d_call: -; v_call: TRBV24-1; clone_size: few
cdr3_nt: TGTGCCAGCAGCTCCCGGGGGGAAAGAAACATTCAGTACTTC; cdr3_aa: CASSSRGERNIQYF; cdr3_length: 14; j_call: TRBJ2-4; d_call: TRBD2; v_call: TRBV13; clone_size: -
cdr3_nt: TGTGCCAGCAGTTACTGGGCTAGACAGGTTTACGAGCAGTACTTT; cdr3_aa: CASSYWARQVYEQYF; cdr3_length: 15; j_call: TRBJ2-7; d_call: -; v_call: TRBV6-5; clone_size: -
cdr3_nt: TGTGCCAGCTGCCTCAACAATGAGCAGTTCTTC; cdr3_aa: CASCLNNEQFF; cdr3_length: 11; j_call: TRBJ2-1; d_call: -; v_call: TRBV16; clone_size: -
cdr3_nt: TGTGCCGGCAGTGATGCTACGTACAGCCGCTCTGGAAACACCATATATTTT; cdr3_aa: CAGSDATYSRSGNTIYF; cdr3_length: 17; j_call: TRBJ1-3; d_call: -; v_call: TRBV6-1; clone_size: once
cdr3_nt: TGTGCCTGCAGCCTCACAACGCAGTCCTACAATGAGCAGTTCTTC; cdr3_aa: CACSLTTQSYNEQFF; cdr3_length: 15; j_call: TRBJ2-1; d_call: -; v_call: TRBV28; clone_size: -
cdr3_nt: TGTGCTTCTACTACCCTCCTGGGTGAGCAGTTCTTC; cdr3_aa: CASTTLLGEQFF; cdr3_length: 12; j_call: TRBJ2-1; d_call: -; v_call: TRBV19; clone_size: few
cdr3_nt: TGCAGTGCTAGTCGGTCCTCTGGAAACACCATATATTTT; cdr3_aa: CSASRSSGNTIYF; cdr3_length: 13; j_call: TRBJ1-3; d_call: -; v_call: TRBV20-1; clone_size: many
cdr3_nt: TGTCAGAGCAGCCTTTCAGGGGGCGGTGCTTTCTTT; cdr3_aa: CQSSLSGGGAFF; cdr3_length: 12; j_call: TRBJ1-1; d_call: TRBD1; v_call: TRBV12-3/TRBV12-4; clone_size: once
cdr3_nt: TGCAGTGCCCCTCGGGGGGCAGGGATCAACCAGCCCCAGCATTTT; cdr3_aa: CSAPRGAGINQPQHF; cdr3_length: 15; j_call: TRBJ1-5; d_call: -; v_call: TRBV20-1; clone_size: many
cdr3_nt: TGCAGCCTTGCAGGGGGCAGGTATCAGCCCCAGCATTTT; cdr3_aa: CSLAGGRYQPQHF; cdr3_length: 13; j_call: TRBJ1-5; d_call: TRBD1; v_call: TRBV29-1; clone_size: -
cdr3_nt: TGCAGTGCCCTTTTCTGGGCAGACACAGATGCGCAGTATTTT; cdr3_aa: CSALFWADTDAQYF; cdr3_length: 14; j_call: TRBJ2-3; d_call: -; v_call: TRBV20-1; clone_size: -
cdr3_nt: TGCAGTGATACTTTAGCGGAAGGGCCGGAGACCGGGGAGCTGGTTTTT; cdr3_aa: CSDTLAEGPETGELVF; cdr3_length: 16; j_call: TRBJ2-2; d_call: -; v_call: TRBV20-1; clone_size: -
cdr3_nt: TGTGCCAGCACCCGACCAGGTGGGGCCAACGTCCTGATTTTC; cdr3_aa: CASTRPGGANVLIF; cdr3_length: 14; j_call: TRBJ2-6; d_call: -; v_call: TRBV12-3/TRBV12-4; clone_size: -
cdr3_nt: TGCAGTGCTAGAGCGGGCAGGGGGCGATATGAGCAGCACTTC; cdr3_aa: CSARAGRGRYEQHF; cdr3_length: 14; j_call: TRBJ2-7; d_call: TRBD1; v_call: TRBV20-1; clone_size: -
cdr3_nt: TGCAGTGCTAAGGTCGGGACAGGGTATAAGCCCCAGCATTTT; cdr3_aa: CSAKVGTGYKPQHF; cdr3_length: 14; j_call: TRBJ1-5; d_call: TRBD1; v_call: TRBV20-1; clone_size: once
cdr3_nt: TGTGCCAGCGGTCGACCGGACAGAGCCTATGAGCAGTACTTC; cdr3_aa: CASGRPDRAYEQYF; cdr3_length: 14; j_call: TRBJ2-7; d_call: -; v_call: TRBV6-5; clone_size: -
cdr3_nt: TGTGCCACCAGAAGAGATACAGGGGGTTACGAGAAGTACTTC; cdr3_aa: CATRRDTGGYEKYF; cdr3_length: 14; j_call: TRBJ2-7; d_call: TRBD1; v_call: TRBV15; clone_size: -
cdr3_nt: TGTGTCGGCAGTTTCCCTCAGCGAGACCACAATGAGCAGTTCTTC; cdr3_aa: CVGSFPQRDHNEQFF; cdr3_length: 15; j_call: TRBJ2-1; d_call: -; v_call: TRBV12-3/TRBV12-4; clone_size: -
cdr3_nt: TGTGCCAGCAGTGGAGCGGGAAGGAGCTCATATAATTCACCCCTCCACTTT; cdr3_aa: CASSGAGRSSYNSPLHF; cdr3_length: 17; j_call: TRBJ1-6; d_call: -; v_call: TRBV6-1; clone_size: -
cdr3_nt: TGTGCCAGCAGCTCAGCGGAGGGGCAGACCTATGGCTACACCTTC; cdr3_aa: CASSSAEGQTYGYTF; cdr3_length: 15; j_call: TRBJ1-2; d_call: -; v_call: TRBV7-9; clone_size: -
cdr3_nt: TGTGCCACCGCAGGTGGGACAGTGACCTATAATTCACCCCTCCACTTT; cdr3_aa: CATAGGTVTYNSPLHF; cdr3_length: 16; j_call: TRBJ1-6; d_call: TRBD1; v_call: TRBV6-6; clone_size: many